Below, one T cell receptor beta chain is given with its context. Its antigen remains undetermined. Base-call qualities are not available, and no considerably larger clone is one nucleotide away. CDR1 and CDR2 are drawn from the germline V gene (reference sequence): MNHEY, SMNVEV. V drops 10 bases and J drops 7 bases, leaving 16 bases in between. The CDR3 runs 12 residues from the cysteine to the phenylalanine. Just CDR3 DNA is preserved here, 36 bases in frame from base 1. The sample belongs to a study of T cell changes during pregnancy in multiple sclerosis (dated by TCRdb to between 2018 and 2021). Describing the broader study: Changes in the T cell repertoire over the course of pregnancy were examined in this study in women with multiple sclerosis.

Library generation was performed with the immunoSEQ multiplex PCR assay. TCRdb mirrors the immuneACCESS table, restricted to in-frame sequences. Some clones are absent from its copies; in checked studies, under half trace to an unresolved V gene, and the reason for the others is unknown. This sample lists 65,000 to 90,000 clones; approximately 92% were detected once. Of the sample, about 2.5% falls within the top ten clones. Material: peripheral blood, obtained before pregnancy. The receptor was isolated from a female donor with multiple sclerosis, enrolled in a pregnancy study. The chain is encoded by TRBV27 joined to TRBJ1-1; the D gene is perhaps TRBD1, from 5 matching bases. The nucleotides read TGTGCCACCCGTGGTATGCAGGGTGAAGCTTTCTTT. Its protein is CATRGMQGEAFF.